The present T cell receptor (beta chain) was sequenced within a study of T cells expressing NK-cell markers. Reanalyzing the 5' RACE reads, TCRdb keeps one entry per CDR3 protein, without DNA. The sample data list about 160,000 distinct CDR3 sequences. CDR1 and CDR2 from the germline V gene are MGHDK and SYGVNS. The CDR3 spans 14 residues. This receptor was obtained from a man aged 18-75 years in good health. The genes are TRBV25-1 and TRBJ2-5; absent DNA, TCRdb's TRBD1 call cannot be checked. The material sequenced was blood T cells: a sorted CD56 or NKG2C T cell subset, CD4+ or CD8+ T cells, or bulk PBMC T cells (not recorded which). The CDR3 sequence: CASSEYSRGETQYF.